Listed below are T cell receptor beta chains from one sample, sequenced in a study of blood T cell repertoires in COVID-19. Here immunoSEQ multiplex PCR was the method, and the copy in TCRdb shows in-frame clones only, minus some. The sample yields approximately 200,000 clones, approximately 94% seen once. Sequences were obtained from peripheral blood. These receptors originate from a man aged 30 to 39 with COVID-19, enrolled during active disease. Both conserved end residues are part of each CDR3. A D gene is named only where the DNA matches it firmly. Where a row states a size, it is once, few, many or the class of an expanded clone; other rows omit it.

d_gene	v_gene	j_gene	abundance	CDR3nt	CDR3aa
.	TRBV6-6	TRBJ2-2	.	TGTGCCAGCAGTGTGACTACAGGGAGCGGGGAGCTGTTTTTT	CASSVTTGSGELFF
TRBD1	TRBV7-9	TRBJ1-2	.	TGTGCCAGCCGTACGGGACAGGGAATGGGTGGCTACACCTTC	CASRTGQGMGGYTF
.	TRBV5-1	TRBJ2-5	.	TGCGCCAGCAGCTTGGGAGGGGGCGCGGGGGAGACCCAGTACTTC	CASSLGGGAGETQYF
.	TRBV19	TRBJ1-3	.	TGTGCCAGTAGTATATTGGCTCGATACCCTGCTGAAGGGGAAAGGTTCGGCACCATATATTTT	CASSILARYPAEGERFGTIYF
TRBD1	TRBV19	TRBJ1-5	.	TGTGCCAGTAGTATCCCCGGGGGACAGGGGAGGCAGCCCCAGCATTTT	CASSIPGGQGRQPQHF
.	TRBV14	TRBJ2-3	once	TGTGCCAGCAGCCAGGCTCGCACAGATACGCAGTATTTT	CASSQARTDTQYF
.	TRBV6-5	TRBJ1-2	once	TGTGCCAGCGGGACACCATCCTATGGCTACACCTTC	CASGTPSYGYTF
.	TRBV6-5	TRBJ2-7	.	TGTGCCAGCAGTTATGGGACTGGAACCTACGAGCAGTACTTC	CASSYGTGTYEQYF
TRBD1	TRBV28	TRBJ1-2	.	TGTGCCAGCAGTTCCGGACAGGGGATAGGTGGCTACACCTTC	CASSSGQGIGGYTF
TRBD1	TRBV11-3	TRBJ2-5	.	TGTGCCAGCAGCACCGACAGGGATCGAGAGACCCAGTACTTC	CASSTDRDRETQYF
.	TRBV6-5	TRBJ2-7	.	TGTGCCAGCAGTCTGGCCGGGGGCGAGCAGTACTTC	CASSLAGGEQYF
TRBD1	TRBV27	TRBJ2-5	.	TGTGCCAGCAGCCGCGACAGGGGCGGGAAGACCCAGTACTTC	CASSRDRGGKTQYF
.	TRBV6-5	TRBJ1-2	.	TGTGCCAGCAGTTACTCCGAAACAGCGCAGGGCCTGGCCACCTTC	CASSYSETAQGLATF
.	TRBV29-1	TRBJ2-7	.	TGCAGCGTGGCGGAAGTTTTTTACGAGCAGTACTTC	CSVAEVFYEQYF
TRBD1	TRBV4-1	TRBJ1-1	.	TGCGCCAGCAGCCTGACAGGGAGGGCTTTCTTT	CASSLTGRAFF
TRBD1	TRBV30	TRBJ2-2	few	TGTGCCTGGAGCAAGGGGGCTGGGGGGGAGCTGTTTTTT	CAWSKGAGGELFF
.	TRBV6-5	TRBJ2-1	.	TGTGCCAGCAGGACTGGGGGGGGGCGGAACAATGAGCAGTTCTTC	CASRTGGGRNNEQFF
TRBD1	TRBV10-3	TRBJ1-5	.	TGTGCCATCAGTGAGTCGCAGGGGGCCATAAATCAGCCCCAGCATTTT	CAISESQGAINQPQHF
.	TRBV3-1/TRBV3-2	TRBJ1-6	.	TGTGCCAGCAGCGTTACTACTACAGGGCCCAGGGGAACCCTCCACTTT	CASSVTTTGPRGTLHF
.	TRBV6-1	TRBJ1-4	.	TGTGCCAGCAGTGATTTCGGGAGAACTAATGAAAAACTGTTTTTT	CASSDFGRTNEKLFF
TRBD1	TRBV6-5	TRBJ2-3	few	TGTGCCAGCAGCCCAATGGTAGGGGGCTTAGATACGCAGTATTTT	CASSPMVGGLDTQYF
.	TRBV6-5	TRBJ1-6	.	TGTGCCAGCAGGGGGGGAGCGGGATCACCCCTCCACTTT	CASRGGAGSPLHF
TRBD2	TRBV11-3	TRBJ2-2	.	TGTGCCAGCAGCTTAGATCGGGGGGCCGGGGAGCTGTTTTTT	CASSLDRGAGELFF
TRBD1	TRBV11-2	TRBJ1-1	.	TGTGCCAGCAGCCCGACAGGGAACTCTGAAGCTTTCTTT	CASSPTGNSEAFF
.	TRBV2	TRBJ1-5	.	TGTGCCAGCACTGGGGCCGGAACAAGGTTGAGTAGCAATCAGCCCCAGCATTTT	CASTGAGTRLSSNQPQHF
.	TRBV7-9	TRBJ2-5	.	TGTGCCAGCAGTACCTCGGCGGGGCTACAGGAGACCCAGTACTTC	CASSTSAGLQETQYF
TRBD1	TRBV5-4	TRBJ1-4	.	TGTGCCAGCAGCTCGACAGGGGATGAAAAACTGTTTTTT	CASSSTGDEKLFF
.	TRBV5-1	TRBJ1-2	.	TGCGCCAGCGCACAGGAGCACCTTAACTATGGCTACACCTTC	CASAQEHLNYGYTF
TRBD1	TRBV12-5	TRBJ1-2	.	TGTGCTAGTGGTTCAGGGGGCGCGGACTATGGCTACACCTTC	CASGSGGADYGYTF
.	TRBV25-1	TRBJ1-1	.	TGTGCCAGCAGTGAATACGGTTTTAGCACTGAAGCTTTCTTT	CASSEYGFSTEAFF
TRBD1	TRBV19	TRBJ1-2	.	TGTGCCAGTAGTAAAGGGACAGGGGAGAGAGATGGCTACACCTTC	CASSKGTGERDGYTF
.	TRBV5-6	TRBJ2-1	once	TGTGCCAGCAGCGTCGAGCGGGATGAGCAGTTCTTC	CASSVERDEQFF
TRBD1	TRBV6-5	TRBJ1-2	.	TGTGCCAGCAGACGCCCGACAGGGGACAGAGGCTACACCTTC	CASRRPTGDRGYTF
.	TRBV2	TRBJ2-1	.	TGTGCCAGCAGGGTACCGGGACTCGGAAGAGGTGAGCAGTTCTTC	CASRVPGLGRGEQFF
TRBD2	TRBV20-1	TRBJ2-7	.	TGCAGTGCTAGTAAACTAGCGGGGTACGAGCAGTACTTC	CSASKLAGYEQYF
.	TRBV7-6	TRBJ2-7	.	TGTGCCAGCAGCTTATCTCCTCGGCAGGGACAAGCCTACGAGCAGTACTTC	CASSLSPRQGQAYEQYF
.	TRBV10-3	TRBJ1-2	.	TGTGCCATCAGTGAGGCGGGCTATGGCTACACCTTC	CAISEAGYGYTF
.	TRBV6-1	TRBJ1-1	.	TGTGCCAGCAGTGAAGATATGGTGAGGAGATCAGCTTTCTTT	CASSEDMVRRSAFF
TRBD1	TRBV4-1	TRBJ1-1	.	TGCGCCAGCAGCCTCCAACGACAGGGGGACGCTTTCTTT	CASSLQRQGDAFF
TRBD1	TRBV18	TRBJ2-2	once	TGTGCCAGCTCACCGGGACAGGGGCGAAACACCGGGGAGCTGTTTTTT	CASSPGQGRNTGELFF
.	TRBV10-3	TRBJ2-7	.	TGTGCCATCAGTGACGACAGTTCCTCCTACGAGCAGTACTTC	CAISDDSSSYEQYF
.	TRBV11-2	TRBJ1-1	.	TGTGCCAGCAGCTTACACGGGAACACTGAAGCTTTCTTT	CASSLHGNTEAFF
.	TRBV5-1	TRBJ2-5	.	TGCCCCAGCAGCTTGGGGGGGGGCAGTCAAGAGACCCAGTACTTC	CPSSLGGGSQETQYF
.	TRBV2	TRBJ1-5	.	TGTGCCAGCAGTGAACTTGAGGGCAATCAGCCCCAGCATTTT	CASSELEGNQPQHF
.	TRBV19	TRBJ1-6	.	TGTGCCAGTACTCTACCCGGGGATTCTTCACCCCTCCACTTT	CASTLPGDSSPLHF
.	TRBV9	TRBJ2-7	once	TGTGCCAGCAGCGTAGGACCAGGCTACTCCTACGAGCAGTACTTC	CASSVGPGYSYEQYF
.	TRBV30	TRBJ1-2	.	TGTGCCTGGAGTGTAAGGGCGGGGAAGGGGATTTATGGCTACACCTTC	CAWSVRAGKGIYGYTF
TRBD2	TRBV9	TRBJ2-1	.	TGTGCCAGCAGCCCACCCGGGGGTAGCGGGGGGAGCTCCTACAATGAGCAGTTCTTC	CASSPPGGSGGSSYNEQFF
.	TRBV7-9	TRBJ1-6	.	TGTGCCAGCAGCCTAGCGGGGGGCTATAATTCACCCCTCCACTTT	CASSLAGGYNSPLHF
TRBD1	TRBV6-5	TRBJ2-7	once	TGTGCCAGCAGGCGACAGGGAAGTAACGAGCAGTACTTC	CASRRQGSNEQYF
TRBD1	TRBV27	TRBJ1-5	.	TGTGCCAGCAGTCGACTGGGGACAGGGTTGGGGCAGCCCCAGCATTTT	CASSRLGTGLGQPQHF
TRBD1	TRBV19	TRBJ1-5	.	TGTGCCAGTAGTAACAGGGGGTGGGAGCCCCAGCATTTT	CASSNRGWEPQHF
.	TRBV19	TRBJ1-4	.	TGTGCCAGTACCACTGAGGCTAATGAAAAACTGTTTTTT	CASTTEANEKLFF
.	TRBV7-2	TRBJ2-3	.	TGTGCCAGCAGCTTCCGGTCGAGAACTAGCACAGATACGCAGTATTTT	CASSFRSRTSTDTQYF
.	TRBV7-2	TRBJ1-2	.	TGTGCCAGCAGCTTAGATCGGGGGTGGGGCGGCTACACCTTC	CASSLDRGWGGYTF
.	TRBV15	TRBJ2-1	.	TGTGCCACCAGCAGAGAGTCAATAGCGGTGCCATACAATGAGCAGTTCTTC	CATSRESIAVPYNEQFF